One sample yielded the 15 T cell receptor beta chains listed below, sequenced in a study of T cells in localized non-small cell lung cancer. Some clones are missing from TCRdb's copy, which holds only in-frame ones; the method was immunoSEQ multiplex PCR. The repertoire holds roughly 24,000 clones, under 90% seen once, with 20% to 25% in the top ten. The sample here was peripheral blood, taken before any cancer treatment. These receptors were obtained from a man aged 40-75 years with stage I squamous cell lung carcinoma.

V gene TRBV29-1 combines with J gene TRBJ1-2; D is perhaps TRBD1 (6 bases). From germline, CDR1 is SQVTM and CDR2 ANQGSEA. The V and J ends lost 2 bases and 5 bases respectively, with 12 bases between them. The CDR3 totals 13 residues. CDR3 region: CSVENPDRYGYTF. In DNA, the CDR3 is TGCAGCGTTGAAAACCCCGACAGGTATGGCTACACCTTC. Full variable domain (remainder filled in from reference TRBV29-1 and TRBJ1-2): SAVISQKPSRDICQRGTSLTIQCQVDSQVTMMFWYRQQPGQSLTLIATANQGSEATYESGFVIDKFPISRPNLTFSTLTVSNMSPEDSSIYLCSVENPDRYGYTFGSGTRLTVV.

V and J are TRBV4-2 and TRBJ1-2, with D unclear. This CDR3 is 15 amino acids long. V lost 2 bases and J lost 3, with 13 bases in between. Germline CDR1 LGHNA, CDR2 YNFKEQ. The CDR3 nucleotides read TGTGCCAGCAGCCAATCGCCCGGGAGTGACTATGGCTACACCTTC. It translates to CASSQSPGSDYGYTF.

The chain links TRBV5-1 to TRBJ2-6; D is possibly TRBD2 (6 bases). Between the trimmed V and J ends, which lost 4 bases and 4 bases, there was a span of 12 bases. The CDR3 is 15 amino acids. The germline CDR1 and CDR2 sequences are SGHRS and YFSETQ. CDR3 sequence (DNA): TGCGCCAGCAGCCTTGGAGGGTCAGGGGCCAACGTCCTGACTTTC. This translates into CASSLGGSGANVLTF. The full variable domain, its missing parts supplied by reference TRBV5-1 and TRBJ2-6, is KAGVTQTPRYLIKTRGQQVTLSCSPISGHRSVSWYQQTPGQGLQFLFEYFSETQRNKGNFPGRFSGRQFSNSRSEMNVSTLELGDSALYLCASSLGGSGANVLTFGAGSRLTVL.

This clone came up once. J is TRBJ2-3 and V is TRBV19; D is unclear. Per the germline V gene, CDR1 is LNHDA and CDR2 is SQIVND (reference sequence). This CDR3 has 11 amino acids. The V and J ends lost 4 bases and 6 bases respectively, with 5 bases between them. In DNA form, the CDR3 reads TGTGCCAGTAGTAGCGCGGATACGCAGTATTTT. Its translation: CASSSADTQYF. Drawing the rest from reference TRBV19 and TRBJ2-3, the complete variable domain is DGGITQSPKYLFRKEGQNVTLSCEQNLNHDAMYWYRQDPGQGLRLIYYSQIVNDFQKGDIAEGYSVSREKKESFPLTVTSAQKNPTAFYLCASSSADTQYFGPGTRLTVL.

The chain has TRBV5-1 and TRBJ1-4; 7 positions match TRBD1. With V trimmed by 4 bases and J by 5 bases, 8 bases remained unmatched. The CDR3 totals 15 residues. Germline CDR1 SGHRS, CDR2 YFSETQ. The CDR3 sequence: CASSVTGTENEKLFF. Written as DNA, the CDR3 is TGCGCCAGCAGCGTGACCGGGACAGAAAATGAAAAACTGTTTTTT.

The J gene is TRBJ1-3, the V gene TRBV15; weak D call: TRBD1 (5 bases). Trimming left V 0 bases short and J 0 bases short, with 9 bases between. The CDR3 totals 16 residues. CDR1 LNHNV and CDR2 YYDKDF come from the germline V gene (reference sequence). Written as DNA, the CDR3 is TGTGCCACCAGCAGAGACCCCGGGGGCTCTGGAAACACCATATATTTT. Translation: CATSRDPGGSGNTIYF.

There are a few counts of this clone. This chain links TRBV18 with TRBJ1-6; TRBD1 matches 10 bases. Trimming at V came to 3 bases and at J to 10 bases, leaving 9 bases not matched to a gene. The CDR3 totals 16 residues. The germline V gene has CDR1 KGHSH and CDR2 LQKENI. CDR3 residues: CASSPPGQGIDSPLHF. The CDR3 DNA sequence: TGTGCCAGCTCACCTCCGGGACAGGGGATTGACTCACCCCTCCACTTT.

Only one count was recorded for this clone. The V and J genes are TRBV19 and TRBJ1-1, with D possibly TRBD1 on 6 matching bases. The CDR3 runs 14 residues. Germline loops: CDR1 LNHDA, CDR2 SQIVND (reference sequence). Deletions cut 0 bases from V and 3 bases from J, with 8 bases between. CDR3 nucleotide sequence: TGTGCCAGTAGTATAGACCGACAGGACACTGAAGCTTTCTTT. Its translation is CASSIDRQDTEAFF.

The chain joins TRBV12-2 to TRBJ1-5; the table's D call, TRBD1, was not checked against the DNA. TRBV12-2 corresponds to a pseudogene. There are 16 residues in the CDR3. CDR3 nucleotide sequence: TGTGCAAGTCGCTTAGCGCCGGGACAGGACAATCAGCCCCAGCATTTT. Its translation is CASRLAPGQDNQPQHF.

The chain employs TRBV30 and TRBJ2-5, with unresolved D. CDR1 GTSNPN and CDR2 SVGIG come from the germline V gene (reference sequence). Trimming removed 2 bases at V and 5 bases at J, with 6 bases between. There are 11 residues in the CDR3. CDR3 amino acids: CAWSFRETQYF. The CDR3 DNA reads TGTGCCTGGAGTTTCCGGGAGACCCAGTACTTC.

This sequence joins TRBV7-9 and TRBJ1-1; D ambiguous. V dropped 2 bases and J dropped 1 base, with 5 bases sitting between them. The germline gives CDR1 SEHNR, CDR2 FQNEAQ (reference sequence). The CDR3 has 13 amino acids. CDR3 DNA: TGTGCCAGCAGCTTATTCGAGAACACTGAAGCTTTCTTT. It codes for CASSLFENTEAFF.

The chain joins TRBV27 to TRBJ2-1, with a possible D match to TRBD2 (5 bases). Germline-derived CDR1 and CDR2 are MNHEY and SMNVEV (reference sequence). The CDR3 has 13 residues. V was cut by 2 bases and J by 8 bases, with 10 bases left in between. The CDR3 nucleotides are TGTGCCAGCAGTTTAACGGGGTGGGATGAGCAGTTCTTC. It specifies CASSLTGWDEQFF.

The chain has TRBV19 and TRBJ2-7; possible D gene TRBD1, 6 bases. Germline CDR1 and CDR2: LNHDA and SQIVND (reference sequence). This CDR3 has 14 residues. The V end was cut by 5 bases, the J end by 1 base, with 12 bases between. In DNA form, the CDR3 reads TGTGCCAGTAGTCACCCAGGGGAGTCCTACGAGCAGTACTTC. Its protein is CASSHPGESYEQYF.

The chain carries TRBV9 and TRBJ1-2; 8 bases match TRBD1. Germline CDR1 and CDR2: SGDLS and YYNGEE. CDR3 length equals 15 residues. Trimming removed 0 bases from V and 9 bases from J; junction bases left unmatched: 10. The CDR3 sequence: CASSVAPRTGFSYTF. In nucleotides, the CDR3 is TGTGCCAGCAGCGTAGCCCCCCGGACAGGGTTTAGCTACACCTTC. Looking up the rest from reference TRBV9 and TRBJ1-2 gives the full variable domain: DSGVTQTPKHLITATGQRVTLRCSPRSGDLSVYWYQQSLDQGLQFLIQYYNGEERAKGNILERFSAQQFPDLHSELNLSSLELGDSALYFCASSVAPRTGFSYTFGSGTRLTVV.

The chain couples TRBV29-1 to TRBJ2-7; D is possibly TRBD1 or TRBD2 (5 bases each). The germline V and J ends were trimmed by 3 bases and 6 bases, with 9 bases remaining between them. The CDR3 is 11 residues long. Germline V gene data show CDR1 as SQVTM and CDR2 as ANQGSEA. The CDR3 loop is CSVDRGSEQYF. CDR3 DNA: TGCAGCGTTGATCGGGGCTCCGAGCAGTACTTC.